This T cell receptor beta chain was sequenced during a study of blood T cell repertoires in COVID-19. Sequencing used immunoSEQ multiplex PCR; TCRdb keeps in-frame clones, though not all of them. Here the sample spans fewer than 200,000 clones, under 90% being singletons. Two negative PCRs, clearance, or symptom resolution had been documented for recovered Cohort 3 donors. Trimming took off 3 bases at V and 4 bases at J, with 9 bases between the two ends. The CDR3 has 13 residues. Germline CDR1 reads LNHNV; CDR2 reads YYDKDF (reference sequence). The V call is TRBV15, the J call TRBJ2-5; maybe TRBD1 (5 bases). This clonotype originated in a man aged 50-60 years who had recovered from COVID-19. The material sequenced was PBMCs or T cells enriched from blood (not recorded which). The CDR3 reads CATSSSGLETQYF. The CDR3 nucleotides are TGTGCCACCAGCAGTTCAGGGTTAGAGACCCAGTACTTC.